This passage covers 10 T cell receptor beta chains from one sample sequenced in a study of T cells of healthy individuals. Using its own MiXCR run on the 5' RACE reads, TCRdb lists one record per CDR3 protein. This table has about 57,000 distinct CDR3 sequences, around 15% appearing once. Receptors originate from a human donor in good health.

This clonotype has at least ten counts. J is TRBJ2-1 and V is TRBV5-1; no reliable D call. The V gene lost 0 bases and the J gene lost 6 bases, with 13 bases spanning the gap. This CDR3 is built from 15 residues. CDR1 and CDR2 from the germline V gene are SGHRS and YFSETQ. CDR3 residues: CASSLEIVVGNEQFF. The CDR3 nucleotides read TGCGCCAGCAGCTTGGAAATAGTTGTAGGCAATGAGCAGTTCTTC.

With regard to this clonotype: A much larger clone is a single base away; this may be a read error. The rearrangement joins TRBV15 to TRBJ1-6; D is unresolved. Germline V gene sequence: CDR1 LNHNV, CDR2 YYDKDF (reference sequence). This CDR3 contains 15 residues. V lost 6 bases, J lost 10 bases, and 19 bases lay in between. DNA of the CDR3: TGTGCCACCAGGGCCAAGACCAGTGCGGGGTCACCCCTCCACTTT. Translating it yields CATRAKTSAGSPLHF.

This chain connects TRBV24-1 to TRBJ2-3, with 12 bases identical to TRBD1. Germline V CDR1 and CDR2: KGHDR, SFDVKD. The CDR3 sequence is 13 residues long. Unmatched junction bases numbered 1, after V lost 9 bases and J lost 4 bases. CDR3 nucleotides: TGTGCCACCGGGACAGGGGGCTCAGATACGCAGTATTTT. It encodes CATGTGGSDTQYF.

This clonotype was observed many times. The rearrangement uses TRBV4-3 and TRBJ2-5, with D unresolved. Trimming shortened V by 0 bases and J by 4 bases, and 9 bases separated the two germline ends. CDR3 size: 14 residues. Germline loops: CDR1 LGHNA, CDR2 YSLEER. The CDR3 DNA sequence: TGCGCCAGCAGCCAAGATGCACAGTTAGAGACCCAGTACTTC. Protein: CASSQDAQLETQYF.

This clonotype was counted between two and nine times. V is TRBV27 and J is TRBJ2-3, with D perhaps TRBD2 (5 bases). With 8 bases removed from V and 0 bases from J, the gap between germline ends came to 18 bases. CDR3 length: 16 residues. In germline, CDR1 is MNHEY, CDR2 SMNVEV (reference sequence). The CDR3 region is CASSGDYSFSTDTQYF. CDR3 DNA sequence: TGTGCCAGCTCCGGTGACTATAGTTTTAGCACAGATACGCAGTATTTT.

This clonotype has at least ten counts. The chain has TRBV25-1 and TRBJ2-7; 7 nucleotides align to TRBD2. In germline, CDR1 is MGHDK, CDR2 SYGVNS. The length of the CDR3 is 14 residues. Unmatched junction bases numbered 4, after V lost 2 bases and J lost 3 bases. The CDR3 DNA follows: TGTGCCAGCAGTGAAACGCGGGGGAACTACGAGCAGTACTTC. It is translated as CASSETRGNYEQYF.

This clonotype was picked up many times. The V and J genes are TRBV3-1 and TRBJ1-2; D is ambiguous. Trimming took off 4 bases at V and 0 bases at J, with 12 bases between the two ends. This CDR3 is 15 amino acids long. Germline-derived CDR1 and CDR2 are LGHDT and YNNKEL (reference sequence). CDR3 protein: CASSRRLGTNYGYTF. The CDR3 DNA reads TGTGCCAGCAGCCGGCGGCTAGGGACTAACTATGGCTACACCTTC.

The chain links TRBV25-1 to TRBJ1-4; 9 nucleotides align to TRBD1. With V trimmed by 7 bases and J by 4 bases, 7 bases remained unmatched. CDR3 length: 15 amino acids. CDR1 is MGHDK, CDR2 SYGVNS, per germline. The CDR3, as DNA: TGTGCCAGCAAGCTGGTGGGACAGGGTAATGAAAAACTGTTTTTT. It specifies CASKLVGQGNEKLFF.

This chain connects TRBV6-5 to TRBJ2-3; 7 bases agree with TRBD2. The CDR3 extends over 14 amino acids. Germline loops: CDR1 MNHEY, CDR2 SVGAGI. V was clipped by 6 bases and J by 4 bases; unmatched bases: 7. CDR3 in amino acids: CASSSGLGSDTQYF. In nucleotides, the CDR3 is TGTGCCAGCAGCTCCGGACTAGGTTCAGATACGCAGTATTTT.

This chain joins TRBV6-2 or TRBV6-3 and TRBJ1-6; 9 bases line up with TRBD1. This CDR3 is 14 amino acids long. V dropped 6 bases and J dropped 5; count of bases not matched to a gene: 2. Germline V gene lookup returns CDR1 MNHEY and CDR2 SVGEGT. CDR3 region: CASRRTGDNSPLHF. CDR3 DNA: TGTGCCAGCAGAAGGACAGGGGATAATTCACCCCTCCACTTT.